The 7 T cell receptor beta chains listed next were all sequenced from one sample in a study of CD8 T cells in ankylosing spondylitis. TCRdb passed the 5' RACE reads through MiXCR, listing each CDR3 protein once. The table records 250,000 to 300,000 distinct CDR3 sequences, around 18% of them present only once. Sequencing was carried out using blood, either unsorted or a sorted T cell fraction (not recorded which). Receptors were obtained from a male donor with ankylosing spondylitis or in good health (not recorded which).

V gene TRBV27 combines with J gene TRBJ1-6; D is possibly TRBD1 (5 bases). Germline assignment: CDR1 MNHEY and CDR2 SMNVEV (reference sequence). CDR3 length: 13 residues. V shed 7 bases and J shed 7 bases, with 11 bases lying between them. Here the CDR3 DNA reads TGTGCCAGCAAAGGACACCTAAATTCACCCCTCCACTTT. Its protein product is CASKGHLNSPLHF.

V is TRBV27 and J is TRBJ1-2, with 7 bases that match TRBD1. The V and J ends lost 6 bases and 5 bases, in that order; junction bases with no gene match: 9. The germline V gene has CDR1 MNHEY and CDR2 SMNVEV (reference sequence). There are 14 residues in the CDR3. The CDR3: CASRRDSRVYGYTF. The DNA of the CDR3 is TGTGCCAGCAGAAGGGACAGTCGGGTTTATGGCTACACCTTC.

The sample holds a few counts of this clonotype. This rearrangement joins TRBV7-2 to TRBJ1-4, with a possible D match to TRBD1 (5 bases). Germline V gene sequence: CDR1 SGHTA, CDR2 FQGNSA. CDR3 length: 14 amino acids. Deletions cut 4 bases from V and 4 bases from J, with 10 bases between. The CDR3 reads CASSSGRGNEKLFF. The CDR3 bases are TGTGCCAGCAGCTCGGGACGGGGTAATGAAAAACTGTTTTTT.

V usage is TRBV9 and J usage is TRBJ2-2; TRBD1 aligns across 8 bases. J gave up 7 bases and V 0 bases, and 11 bases lay outside the gene matches. In germline, CDR1 is SGDLS, CDR2 YYNGEE. This CDR3 is 17 amino acids long. The CDR3 sequence is CASSVGDRPGYGGELFF. CDR3 DNA sequence: TGTGCCAGCAGCGTAGGGGACAGGCCCGGGTACGGCGGGGAGCTGTTTTTT. Supplemented by reference TRBV9 and TRBJ2-2, the full variable domain reads DSGVTQTPKHLITATGQRVTLRCSPRSGDLSVYWYQQSLDQGLQFLIQYYNGEERAKGNILERFSAQQFPDLHSELNLSSLELGDSALYFCASSVGDRPGYGGELFFGEGSRLTVL.

CDR3 nucleotide sequence: TGTGCCAGCAGCTTAGGACGGCCCAGAAATCAGCCCCAGCATTTT. Protein: CASSLGRPRNQPQHF. The genes are TRBV13 and TRBJ1-5; D is uncertain. The V gene's germline CDR1 is PRHDT and CDR2 FYEKMQ (reference sequence). Trimming stripped 0 bases from V and 4 bases from J, with 10 bases between. The CDR3 has 15 amino acids.

This sequence joins TRBV3-1 and TRBJ2-3, with a possible D match to TRBD1 (6 bases). The CDR3 contains 17 residues. Trimming shortened V by 0 bases and J by 6 bases, and 19 bases separated the two germline ends. Germline-derived CDR1 and CDR2 are LGHDT and YNNKEL (reference sequence). The CDR3, as DNA: TGTGCCAGCAGCCAAGATAGGTCACTAACAGGGTTGGATACGCAGTATTTT. Translation gives CASSQDRSLTGLDTQYF.

The sample holds a few counts of this clonotype. The genes are TRBV18 and TRBJ1-1; a possible D gene is TRBD1 (6 bases). The CDR3 runs to 13 residues. From germline, CDR1 is KGHSH and CDR2 LQKENI. V dropped 2 bases and J dropped 5 bases, with 9 bases sitting between them. CDR3 nucleotide sequence: TGTGCCAGCTCACCATTAGGGGGAACTGAAGCTTTCTTT. Translation gives CASSPLGGTEAFF.